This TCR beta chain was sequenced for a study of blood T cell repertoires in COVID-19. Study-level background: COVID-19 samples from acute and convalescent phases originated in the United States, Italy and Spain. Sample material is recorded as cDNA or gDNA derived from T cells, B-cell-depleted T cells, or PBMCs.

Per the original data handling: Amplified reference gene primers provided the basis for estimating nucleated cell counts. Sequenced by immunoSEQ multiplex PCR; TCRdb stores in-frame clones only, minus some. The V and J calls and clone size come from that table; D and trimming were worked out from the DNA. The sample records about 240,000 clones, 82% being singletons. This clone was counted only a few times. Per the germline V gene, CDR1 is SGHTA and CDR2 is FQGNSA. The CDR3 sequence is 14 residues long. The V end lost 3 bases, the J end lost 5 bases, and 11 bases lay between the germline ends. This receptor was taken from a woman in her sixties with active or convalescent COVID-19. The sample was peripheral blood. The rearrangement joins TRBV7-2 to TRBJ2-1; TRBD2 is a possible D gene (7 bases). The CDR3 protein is CASSFGGLNNEQFF. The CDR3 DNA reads TGTGCCAGCAGCTTCGGGGGGCTCAACAATGAGCAGTTCTTC.